The rows below give T cell receptor beta chains drawn from one sample of a study of T cell changes during pregnancy in multiple sclerosis. Method: immunoSEQ multiplex PCR; TCRdb's copy keeps in-frame clones and lacks some. The sample includes 84,000 or so clones, over 90% seen only once; the top ten take over 2%. Sequenced material: peripheral blood, taken in the third trimester of pregnancy. Receptors originate from a female donor with multiple sclerosis, enrolled in a pregnancy study. Both conserved end residues are part of each CDR3. The order of the fields is clone size, V gene, J gene, D gene, CDR3 protein, CDR3 DNA. D genes are given only for firm matches. Only some rows state a clone size, as once, few, many or a class for expanded clones.

clone_size: .
v_call: TRBV7-8
j_call: TRBJ1-3
d_call: TRBD1
cdr3_aa: CASSQIRQGGGTIYF
cdr3_nt: TGTGCCAGCAGCCAGATTCGACAGGGCGGCGGCACCATATATTTT

clone_size: .
v_call: TRBV7-9
j_call: TRBJ2-2
d_call: .
cdr3_aa: CASSLDGGIYTGELFF
cdr3_nt: TGTGCCAGCAGCTTAGATGGAGGGATCTACACCGGGGAGCTGTTTTTT

clone_size: .
v_call: TRBV7-2
j_call: TRBJ1-5
d_call: .
cdr3_aa: CASSLVGVGGQPQHF
cdr3_nt: TGTGCCAGCAGCTTAGTCGGGGTTGGCGGTCAGCCCCAGCATTTT

clone_size: .
v_call: TRBV6-5
j_call: TRBJ1-1
d_call: .
cdr3_aa: CASTQRWGMDTEAFF
cdr3_nt: TGTGCCAGCACTCAACGGTGGGGCATGGACACTGAAGCTTTCTTT

clone_size: .
v_call: TRBV6-1
j_call: TRBJ1-5
d_call: .
cdr3_aa: CASSEGGSNQPQHF
cdr3_nt: TGTGCCAGCAGTGAAGGCGGTAGTAATCAGCCCCAGCATTTT

clone_size: few
v_call: TRBV10-1
j_call: TRBJ1-2
d_call: .
cdr3_aa: CASSGGYGYTF
cdr3_nt: TGCGCCAGCAGTGGAGGCTATGGCTACACCTTC

clone_size: once
v_call: TRBV7-3
j_call: TRBJ2-1
d_call: .
cdr3_aa: CASSPGGDNEQFF
cdr3_nt: TGTGCCAGCAGCCCTGGCGGGGACAATGAGCAGTTCTTC

clone_size: .
v_call: TRBV5-6
j_call: TRBJ1-2
d_call: TRBD1
cdr3_aa: CASSLDAGPSGGGYTF
cdr3_nt: TGTGCCAGCAGCTTGGACGCCGGGCCCTCAGGGGGTGGCTACACCTTC

clone_size: .
v_call: TRBV6-5
j_call: TRBJ1-2
d_call: .
cdr3_aa: CASSYSTLGGYTF
cdr3_nt: TGTGCCAGCAGTTACTCGACTCTGGGTGGCTACACCTTC

clone_size: .
v_call: TRBV7-6
j_call: TRBJ2-2
d_call: .
cdr3_aa: CASSLQGELFF
cdr3_nt: TGTGCCAGCAGCTTACAGGGGGAGCTGTTTTTT

clone_size: .
v_call: TRBV2
j_call: TRBJ1-2
d_call: .
cdr3_aa: CASNLGGANYGYTF
cdr3_nt: TGTGCCAGCAACCTCGGCGGGGCTAACTATGGCTACACCTTC

clone_size: .
v_call: TRBV18
j_call: TRBJ2-3
d_call: TRBD2
cdr3_aa: CASSPQRNAGGAADTQYF
cdr3_nt: TGTGCCAGCTCACCACAAAGGAACGCGGGGGGCGCCGCAGATACGCAGTATTTT

clone_size: .
v_call: TRBV2
j_call: TRBJ1-4
d_call: TRBD1
cdr3_aa: CASNGQGLEKLFF
cdr3_nt: TGTGCCAGCAACGGACAGGGCCTCGAAAAACTGTTTTTT

clone_size: .
v_call: TRBV5-4
j_call: TRBJ2-7
d_call: TRBD2
cdr3_aa: CASSWGAAGDSYEQYF
cdr3_nt: TGTGCCAGCAGCTGGGGGGCAGCGGGGGACTCCTACGAGCAGTACTTC

clone_size: .
v_call: TRBV5-8
j_call: TRBJ2-7
d_call: .
cdr3_aa: CASSLSTGLAYEQYF
cdr3_nt: TGTGCCAGCAGCTTATCAACAGGGCTCGCCTACGAGCAGTACTTC

clone_size: .
v_call: TRBV13
j_call: TRBJ2-2
d_call: .
cdr3_aa: CASRIREVGQTGELFF
cdr3_nt: TGTGCCAGCAGAATTCGTGAAGTCGGTCAAACCGGGGAGCTGTTTTTT

clone_size: .
v_call: TRBV7-3
j_call: TRBJ2-3
d_call: TRBD2
cdr3_aa: CASSLAASGTDTQYF
cdr3_nt: TGTGCCAGCAGCTTAGCGGCTAGCGGTACAGATACGCAGTATTTT

clone_size: .
v_call: TRBV19
j_call: TRBJ1-5
d_call: TRBD1
cdr3_aa: CASSILAGGVDQPQHF
cdr3_nt: TGTGCCAGTAGTATATTGGCAGGGGGTGTAGATCAGCCCCAGCATTTT

clone_size: .
v_call: TRBV6-4
j_call: TRBJ2-1
d_call: TRBD2
cdr3_aa: CASSDSGGAYNEQFF
cdr3_nt: TGTGCCAGCAGTGACAGCGGGGGGGCCTACAATGAGCAGTTCTTC

clone_size: .
v_call: TRBV30
j_call: TRBJ1-5
d_call: .
cdr3_aa: CAWSGHGQPQHF
cdr3_nt: TGTGCCTGGTCAGGGCATGGGCAGCCCCAGCATTTT

clone_size: .
v_call: TRBV5-6
j_call: TRBJ1-4
d_call: .
cdr3_aa: CASSLSRQGQLFF
cdr3_nt: TGTGCCAGCAGCTTATCCAGGCAAGGCCAACTGTTTTTT

clone_size: few
v_call: TRBV30
j_call: TRBJ1-5
d_call: .
cdr3_aa: CASTLGGINQPQHF
cdr3_nt: TGTGCTTCGACCCTCGGGGGGATCAATCAGCCCCAGCATTTT

clone_size: .
v_call: TRBV15
j_call: TRBJ1-1
d_call: .
cdr3_aa: CASGTYKNTEAFF
cdr3_nt: TGTGCCAGCGGGACCTACAAGAACACTGAAGCTTTCTTT